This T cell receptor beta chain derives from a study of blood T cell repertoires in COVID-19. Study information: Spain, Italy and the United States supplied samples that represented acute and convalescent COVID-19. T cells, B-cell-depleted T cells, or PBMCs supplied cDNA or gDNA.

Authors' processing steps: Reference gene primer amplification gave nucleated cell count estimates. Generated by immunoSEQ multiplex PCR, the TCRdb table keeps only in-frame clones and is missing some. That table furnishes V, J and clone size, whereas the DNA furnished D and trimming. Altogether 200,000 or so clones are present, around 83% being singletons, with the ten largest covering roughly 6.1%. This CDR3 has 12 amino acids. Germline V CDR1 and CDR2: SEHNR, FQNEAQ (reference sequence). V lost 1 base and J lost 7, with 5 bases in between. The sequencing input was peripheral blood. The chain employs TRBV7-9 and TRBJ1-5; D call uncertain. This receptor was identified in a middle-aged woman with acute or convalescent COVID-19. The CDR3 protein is CASSLVGQPQHF. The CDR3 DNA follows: TGTGCCAGCAGCTTAGTGGGCCAGCCCCAGCATTTT. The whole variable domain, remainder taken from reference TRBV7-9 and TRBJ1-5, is DTGVSQNPRHKITKRGQNVTFRCDPISEHNRLYWYRQTLGQGPEFLTYFQNEAQLEKSRLLSDRFSAERPKGSFSTLEIQRTEQGDSAMYLCASSLVGQPQHFGDGTRLSIL.